This TCR beta chain derives from a study of blood T cell repertoires in COVID-19. The CDR3 runs to 15 residues. Germline V gene data show CDR1 as MNHEY and CDR2 as SVGAGI. V was pared by 6 bases and J by 9 bases, with 14 bases of the junction left unmatched. Clones were sequenced by immunoSEQ multiplex PCR, and TCRdb holds only the in-frame ones, with some missing. The profile shows some 150,000 clones, approximately 91% of them singletons. The sequence came from a human donor in a cohort sampled during active COVID-19. The sample was peripheral blood. The chain combines TRBV6-5 with TRBJ1-5; 7 nucleotides line up with TRBD1. CDR3 coding DNA: TGTGCCAGCAGCCGACAGGGCTGGCCGGAGATGCCCCAGCATTTT. Translated: CASSRQGWPEMPQHF.